Presented here are 19 T cell receptor beta chains from one specimen sequenced in a study of breast tumors, draining lymph nodes, adjacent tissues (dated by TCRdb to the mid-2010s). The lymph node samples were taken from the axillary draining lymph nodes of breast cancer patients. Library construction relied on multiplex PCR. The reads were generated on an Illumina HiSeq 2000. TCRdb reprocessing: public reads trimmed at Q25 with fastp, clones called with MiXCR, in-frame beta chains kept. Merged by CDR3 protein, the rows form single entries marked with the most common genes and DNA. The table for this sample lists around 230,000 distinct CDR3 sequences; about 30% of them were counted only once. The ten largest clones represent 1.2% to 1.5% of the sample. The sequencing sample was made of axillary lymph node tissue. The receptors were gathered from a female donor with breast cancer. Some clones in this sample may be carry-over from other donors' samples.

The chain recombines TRBV18 with TRBJ1-1; maybe TRBD1 (5 bases). This CDR3 has 13 residues. Germline values: CDR1 KGHSH, CDR2 LQKENI. Trimming left V 3 bases short and J 7 bases short, with 12 bases between. CDR3 loop: CASSPMDIREAFF. The CDR3 DNA follows: TGTGCCAGCTCACCCATGGACATCCGTGAAGCTTTCTTT.

This clonotype came up many times. The rearrangement links TRBV10-3 to TRBJ2-5; D gene unclear. Germline CDR1 ENHRY, CDR2 SYGVKD. The germline V and J ends were trimmed by 7 bases and 0 bases, with 9 bases remaining between them. The CDR3 extends over 13 amino acids. CDR3 sequence (DNA): TGTGCCATCAAGAGTGGCTACCAAGAGACCCAGTACTTC. It is translated as CAIKSGYQETQYF.

The V call is TRBV15, the J call TRBJ2-1, with a possible D match to TRBD2 (5 bases). Deletions cut 3 bases from V and 4 bases from J, with 7 bases between. Germline loops: CDR1 LNHNV, CDR2 YYDKDF (reference sequence). The CDR3 consists of 13 residues. The CDR3 sequence is CATSSLAYNEQFF. CDR3 in DNA: TGTGCCACCAGCAGCTTAGCGTACAATGAGCAGTTCTTC.

This chain joins TRBV2 and TRBJ2-1; possible D gene TRBD2, 5 bases. Germline loops: CDR1 SNHLY, CDR2 FYNNEI. The CDR3 spans 14 residues. Trimming stripped 4 bases from V and 2 bases from J, with 9 bases between. In DNA, the CDR3 is TGTGCCAGCAGTGCCGGGAAGACCTACAATGAGCAGTTCTTC. It specifies CASSAGKTYNEQFF.

This clonotype was detected many times. This chain uses TRBV6-5 with TRBJ2-7, with a weak D call TRBD2 (5 bases). Germline V gene lookup returns CDR1 MNHEY and CDR2 SVGAGI. The ends were cut back, 10 bases at V and 1 base at J, with 17 bases in the middle. This CDR3 is built from 14 residues. The CDR3 sequence: CAICPPRESYEQYF. Here the CDR3 DNA reads TGTGCCATCTGCCCCCCGAGGGAGTCCTACGAGCAGTACTTC.

This clonotype was observed many times. This rearrangement joins TRBV15 to TRBJ2-2; 10 positions match TRBD2. V was clipped by 8 bases and J by 7 bases; unmatched bases: 4. Germline CDR1 is LNHNV and CDR2 is YYDKDF (reference sequence). This CDR3 is 13 amino acids long. CDR3 nucleotide sequence: TGTGCCACCCAGCTAGCGGGAGACGGGGAGCTGTTTTTT. Amino acids: CATQLAGDGELFF.

At least ten counts were recorded for this clonotype. The chain recombines TRBV19 with TRBJ1-5; 10 bases line up with TRBD1. CDR1 LNHDA and CDR2 SQIVND come from the germline V gene (reference sequence). The trim removed 8 bases at V and 1 base at J, leaving 2 bases unmatched. CDR3 size: 14 residues. The CDR3: CASWDRGSNQPQHF. CDR3 nucleotide sequence: TGTGCCAGTTGGGACAGGGGAAGCAATCAGCCCCAGCATTTT.

The CDR3 sequence: CASSIAGTANSPLHF. The CDR3, as DNA: TGTGCCAGTAGTATTGCCGGGACAGCTAATTCACCCCTCCACTTT. The V call is TRBV19, the J call TRBJ1-6, with 7 bases lining up with TRBD1. The CDR3 has 15 residues. Trimming cost V 3 bases and J 6 bases; bases outside gene matches: 5. CDR1 LNHDA and CDR2 SQIVND come from the germline V gene (reference sequence).

Concerning this clonotype itself: A much larger clone lies a single base off, so this may be a read error. The conserved phenylalanine or tryptophan normally closing the CDR3 is absent here, so this likely arose from a read error. This chain connects TRBV28 to TRBJ1-2, with D possibly matching TRBD1 (5 bases). The germline CDR1 and CDR2 sequences are MDHEN and SYDVKM. V shed 7 bases and J shed 2 bases, with 14 bases lying between them. This CDR3 region has 14 residues. The CDR3 DNA is TGTGCCAGCACTGAGGACATGAGGAACTATGGCTACACCTCC. Encoded protein: CASTEDMRNYGYTS.

This clonotype was picked up many times. The genes are TRBV7-9 and TRBJ1-3; no clear D. V shed 4 bases and J shed 3 bases, with 10 bases lying between them. The CDR3 is 14 residues long. Germline V gene lookup returns CDR1 SEHNR and CDR2 FQNEAQ (reference sequence). The CDR3 DNA reads as TGTGCCAGCAGCTCCGAGGGCTTTGGAAACACCATATATTTT. This encodes CASSSEGFGNTIYF.

The CDR3 DNA is TGTGCCAGCAGCTTAACTCGGACTAGCGGGAGGCATGAGCAGTATTTT. Translated, it gives CASSLTRTSGRHEQYF. V gene TRBV7-2 combines with J gene TRBJ2-3, with 14 bases lining up with TRBD2. The CDR3 runs to 16 residues. Germline V lookup: CDR1 SGHTA, CDR2 FQGNSA. The V gene end was trimmed by 2 bases and the J gene end by 11 bases; junction bases not matched to a gene: 9.

This clonotype has ten or more counts. V and J are TRBV7-2 and TRBJ2-5; D remains unclear. The V end lost 5 bases, the J end lost 1 base, and 8 bases lay between the germline ends. This CDR3 is built from 13 residues. Germline V gene sequence: CDR1 SGHTA, CDR2 FQGNSA. Here the CDR3 reads CASSHHLQETQYF. CDR3 DNA: TGTGCCAGCAGCCACCACCTCCAAGAGACCCAGTACTTC.

This clonotype was observed many times. The V gene is TRBV4-2, the J gene TRBJ2-5; D is ambiguous. The germline V and J ends were trimmed by 4 bases and 5 bases, with 11 bases remaining between them. This CDR3 has 13 residues. Germline V gene sequence: CDR1 LGHNA, CDR2 YNFKEQ. This CDR3 reads CASSRESRETQYF. The CDR3 coding sequence is TGTGCCAGCAGCCGAGAAAGCAGGGAGACCCAGTACTTC.

This clonotype showed up many times. The chain recombines TRBV20-1 with TRBJ2-3, with a possible D match to TRBD1 (5 bases). Germline V gene data show CDR1 as DFQATT and CDR2 as SNEGSKA (reference sequence). This CDR3 is 11 amino acids long. V gave up 4 bases and J gave up 5 bases, with 7 bases separating them. CDR3: CSAMGRDTQYF. The CDR3 DNA reads TGCAGTGCTATGGGGCGAGATACGCAGTATTTT.

This clonotype was picked up many times. This chain links TRBV7-8 with TRBJ1-3; a possible D gene is TRBD1 (6 bases). The CDR3 sequence is 16 residues long. Germline V lookup: CDR1 SGHVS, CDR2 FQNEAQ. V was cut by 0 bases and J by 4 bases, with 13 bases left in between. CDR3 nucleotide sequence: TGTGCCAGCAGCTTAGCGGGGCAGGGGTCAGGAAACACCATATATTTT. It yields the protein CASSLAGQGSGNTIYF.

Turning to this clonotype: One end of the junction varies from germline; a read error may be responsible. CDR3 in amino acids: CASKETGGAYEHYF. The CDR3 DNA is TGTGCCAGCAAAGAAACAGGGGGCGCTTACGAGCATTACTTC. The chain combines TRBV6-2 or TRBV6-3 with TRBJ2-7, with TRBD1 matching over 9 bases. CDR1 MNHEY and CDR2 SVGEGT come from the germline V gene. This CDR3 region has 14 residues.

This clonotype was detected a few times. The V and J genes are TRBV19 and TRBJ1-1; D gene ambiguous. The CDR3 runs 13 residues. CDR1 is LNHDA and CDR2 is SQIVND in the germline V gene (reference sequence). V was cut by 6 bases and J by 1 base, with 9 bases left in between. The CDR3 DNA reads as TGTGCCAGTAGACGACACTCGAACACTGAAGCTTTCTTT. This encodes CASRRHSNTEAFF.

This clonotype appeared a few times. The V gene is TRBV6-4, the J gene TRBJ2-4; D is unresolved. Germline assignment: CDR1 MRHNA and CDR2 SNTAGT. V shed 2 bases and J shed 4 bases, with 9 bases lying between them. This CDR3 has 14 amino acids. CDR3 residues: CASSDPSRKNIQYF. Here the CDR3 DNA reads TGTGCCAGCAGTGACCCTTCCAGAAAAAACATTCAGTACTTC.

On this clonotype itself: Lacking the conserved final phenylalanine or tryptophan, this CDR3 likely reflects a read error. Because the CDR3's place on the DNA is in doubt, the DNA is left out and the CDR3 is given as listed by TCRdb. The chain couples TRBV29-1 to TRBJ2-5; TRBD1, as called in the table, went unchecked against the DNA. Germline V lookup: CDR1 SQVTM, CDR2 ANQGSEA. The CDR3 contains 15 residues when both ends are counted. CDR3 region: CSVEPSQRGGGDPTS.